What follows describes a single T cell receptor (beta chain). Its antigen remains unidentified. The data belong to a study of T cell repertoires in cytomegalovirus infection. Across the study: It was recently identified HLA-C-restricted and well-studied HLA-B-restricted CMV epitopes that the study used. Indications came from public TCR beta signatures; they pointed to CMV infection and to a matching HLA type.

TCRdb used MiXCR to reprocess the reads, holding one entry per CDR3 protein. Here the sample spans some 800,000 distinct CDR3 sequences, 32% being singletons. Regarding the study as a whole: Accumulated public TCR beta family frequency recognized individuals carrying CMV together with the relevant HLA. Dominating the ex vivo response were HLA-C-restricted CMV-specific TCR beta clonotypes.

The sequence was obtained from a human donor in good health (CMV status not recorded). Some clones in this sample may be carry-over from other donors' samples. The sample was cultured CD8+ T cells from PBMCs, taken from culture after CMV antigen stimulation.

The CDR3 sequence: CSASTYTEAFF. The CDR3 DNA follows: TGCAGTGCTAGTACTTACACTGAAGCTTTCTTT. The chain carries TRBV20-1 and TRBJ1-1; D is unresolved. The CDR3 is 11 amino acids. Germline lookup yields CDR1 DFQATT and CDR2 SNEGSKA (reference sequence). V was shortened by 3 bases and J by 3 bases, with 5 bases between the two germline ends.